Sequencing of this T cell receptor beta chain was carried out in a study of blood T cell repertoires in COVID-19. Study in general: Specimens from acute and convalescent COVID-19 originated in the United States, Italy and Spain. The cDNA or gDNA used as material had been derived from T cells, B-cell-depleted T cells, or PBMCs.

The authors' processing: Reference gene primer amplification gave estimated nucleated cell counts. This table comes from immunoSEQ multiplex PCR, and its TCRdb copy is limited to in-frame clones, with some not included. D and trimming come from the DNA, and the V and J calls and clone size come from that table. The repertoire holds around 380,000 clones, roughly four fifths seen once, with roughly 1.1% in the top ten. The receptor was isolated from a human donor with acute or convalescent COVID-19. The donor label of this sample is uncertain. The sequenced sample was peripheral blood.

CDR3 sequence (DNA): TGTGCCAGCAGTAAAAGGACTAGCGGGAGGGGTATATTAAATACGCAGTATTTT. This encodes CASSKRTSGRGILNTQYF. The chain combines TRBV27 with TRBJ2-3, with 15 positions matching TRBD2. Germline assignment: CDR1 MNHEY and CDR2 SMNVEV (reference sequence). V lost 5 bases, J lost 7 bases, and 13 bases stayed unmatched. This CDR3 comprises 18 residues.